The subject of this entry is one T cell receptor beta chain. The antigen is not known. Mouse names are used for the genes. The read terminates 1 residue before the CDR3 end, so the remaining end is supplied by the germline J gene. This sample is drawn from a study of tissue T cells after allogeneic stem cell transplantation. Noted time point: mouse harvest day 14 after allogeneic transplant. The graft held 10^6 splenic CD5+ T cells and 10^7 T-cell-depleted bone marrow cells. Findings of the study overall: Some tissue clones might be persisting host cells; their alloreactivity or antigen specificity was not determined. Sampling depth was limited, and the cohort was small and clinically varied. TCR repertoires tracked anatomic similarity, regardless of disease or transplant status. Shared clones across patients were few; motif clustering revealed tissue-specific shared signatures.

The CDR3 covers 14 residues. V was clipped by 1 base and J by 5 bases; unmatched bases: 0. Germline V gene lookup returns CDR1 SNHLY and CDR2 FYNGKV (reference sequence). Sequencing was performed with immunoSEQ multiplex PCR; in TCRdb, only in-frame clones are kept and a portion is missing. The sample carries fewer than 5,500 clones, around 29% recorded once. This receptor was taken from a female BALB/c mouse given C57BL/6 T cells with graft-versus-host disease after an allogeneic hematopoietic cell transplant. The genes are TRBV3 and TRBJ1-4; TRBD1 matches 8 bases. Sequencing was performed on skin. CDR3 in amino acids: CASSLGTGNERLFF. The CDR3 DNA, read in part, is TGTGCCAGCAGCTTAGGGACAGGGAACGAAAGATTATTT.